A selection of T cell receptor beta chains follows, all from one sample in a study of control samples from healthy donors and cancer patients. TCRdb's copy holds only in-frame clones and misses some; the assay was immunoSEQ multiplex PCR. The sample shows under 130,000 clones, around 82% of them seen only once. The specimen sequenced was blood. The source is a woman aged 45-65 years in good health. The conserved cysteine and the conserved F or W are not part of the CDR3 here.

V: TRBV3-1/TRBV3-2; J: TRBJ1-2; CDR3: ASSLTGSDGYT
V: TRBV6-1; J: TRBJ2-7; CDR3: ASREGQGVFREQY
V: TRBV7-2; J: TRBJ1-6; CDR3: ASSLGVQGESPLH
V: TRBV11-3; J: TRBJ2-1; CDR3: ASSLGQGRLNEQF
V: TRBV28; J: TRBJ2-7; CDR3: ASSLFRANEQY
V: TRBV5-1; J: TRBJ2-3; CDR3: ASSPTPGGVSDTQY
V: TRBV25-1; J: TRBJ2-7; CDR3: ASSEYRQGGYEQY
V: TRBV9; J: TRBJ1-6; CDR3: ASSVGGDNSPLH
V: TRBV6-5; J: TRBJ2-7; CDR3: ANSVGGQGFEQY
V: TRBV29-1; J: TRBJ1-1; CDR3: SVGRSFDTEAF
V: TRBV28; J: TRBJ2-1; CDR3: ASSPLGGGNEQF
V: TRBV7-3; J: TRBJ2-2; CDR3: ASSPIAGGFAGELF
V: TRBV5-5; J: TRBJ1-5; CDR3: ASSLTVFSNQPQH
V: TRBV5-4; J: TRBJ1-2; CDR3: ANTASGNYGYA
V: TRBV7-3; J: TRBJ1-1; CDR3: ASSSTPNTEAF
V: TRBV9; J: TRBJ1-1; CDR3: ASSPGPGGTEAF
V: TRBV4-3; J: TRBJ1-2; CDR3: ASSQDQGQGSGYT
V: TRBV19; J: TRBJ2-1; CDR3: ASSPRGYNEQF
V: TRBV7-3; J: TRBJ2-2; CDR3: ASSKNWLAGRSNTGELF
V: TRBV19; J: TRBJ2-1; CDR3: ASSIDQGKGAGDTSHEQF
V: TRBV2; J: TRBJ1-3; CDR3: ASSGQGNTIY
V: TRBV9; J: TRBJ1-1; CDR3: ASSPTTGLGTEAF
V: TRBV5-1; J: TRBJ2-7; CDR3: ASSLVPGQGNYEQY
V: TRBV4-1; J: TRBJ1-2; CDR3: ASSQRTGNYGYT
V: TRBV6-4; J: TRBJ1-1; CDR3: ASSDSGTEGRAF
V: TRBV9; J: TRBJ2-5; CDR3: ASSVVGGEETQY
V: TRBV5-1; J: TRBJ1-4; CDR3: ASSLEGSYNEKLF
V: TRBV29-1; J: TRBJ2-7; CDR3: SVEDRSSYEQY
V: TRBV28; J: TRBJ1-5; CDR3: ASSDFTRGVNQPQH
V: TRBV15; J: TRBJ2-1; CDR3: ATGIRDRGYNEQF
V: TRBV11-3; J: TRBJ2-2; CDR3: ASSLGGNTGELF
V: TRBV19; J: TRBJ1-3; CDR3: ASTIGRSGNTIY
V: TRBV7-9; J: TRBJ2-2; CDR3: ASQEAGQGGTGELF
V: TRBV7-2; J: TRBJ2-5; CDR3: ASSTGSSHGTQY
V: TRBV28; J: TRBJ1-2; CDR3: ASSFSINYGYT
V: TRBV7-3; J: TRBJ2-1; CDR3: ASSLTPEGAGYNEQF
V: TRBV2; J: TRBJ2-1; CDR3: ASAVFSYNEQF
V: TRBV18; J: TRBJ2-1; CDR3: ASSPRTGSYNEQF